The clone carrying this T cell receptor (beta chain) was seen a few times. The antigen is not known. It was 5'RACE with constant-segment primers that produced the TCR alpha and TCR beta cDNA libraries, which carried sample barcodes and UMIs. Each CDR3 protein is one row after TCRdb ran MiXCR on the 5' RACE reads. The sample comprises 500,000 to 650,000 distinct CDR3 sequences, 20% to 25% of which are singletons, and 8.4% rests with the top ten. The record originates from a study of T-cell memory formation after mild COVID-19. CDR3 length: 13 residues. The V gene's germline CDR1 is SQVTM and CDR2 ANQGSEA. V lost 7 bases and J 0 bases, leaving 9 bases between the germline ends. Overall study results and limits: The main location of contracting CD4+ clones was CM and EM, and that of contracting CD8+ clones was EMRA.

The TCR originated in an adult woman who had mild COVID-19 (a few samples of this study predate the infection). Cell type and time point are not known. The chain joins TRBV29-1 to TRBJ2-2; D is unclear. Sequencing was performed on PBMCs or a T cell subset sorted from them (not recorded which). The CDR3 bases are TGCAGCGCAAATAAAGCGAACACCGGGGAGCTGTTTTTT. Residues: CSANKANTGELFF.